This TCR beta chain was sequenced during a study of CD8 T cells in Susac syndrome. In blood CD8+ and CD4+ T cells, TCR beta underwent sequencing. TEMRA cells were FACS-enriched, unlike CD8+ and CD4+ T cells, which were negatively isolated. Findings and caveats of the study: The study's TCR sequencing and HLA analysis covered a relatively small number of individuals, and the study acknowledged this.

Germline CDR1 KGHDR, CDR2 SFDVKD. Trimming left V 4 bases short and J 6 bases short, with 14 bases between. The CDR3 sequence is 15 residues long. With random hexamers, 0.5 to 1 ug RNA was reverse transcribed. Amplification of TCR beta CDR3 spanned 54 Vbeta and 13 Jbeta via immunoSEQ multiplex PCR. TCRdb used MiXCR to reprocess the immunoSEQ multiplex PCR reads, holding one entry per CDR3 protein. The sample carries about 180,000 distinct CDR3 sequences, about 93% recorded once. This clonotype was seen a single time. The antigen is unknown. Sequences were obtained from CD4+ T cells from PBMCs. This chain uses TRBV24-1 with TRBJ2-2; weak D call: TRBD2 (7 bases). This TCR came from a human donor with multiple sclerosis. Written as DNA, the CDR3 is TGTGCCACCAGTGAGGCGGGGGCTAGAGCCGGGGAGCTGTTTTTT. Protein product: CATSEAGARAGELFF.